This TCR beta chain was found in a study of blood T cell repertoires in COVID-19. In the study overall: Whether acute or convalescent, the COVID-19 samples came from the United States, Italy and Spain.

This CDR3 is 15 amino acids long. Germline V gives CDR1 MNHEY, CDR2 SVGEGT. J lost 10 bases, V lost 0 bases, and 11 bases had no gene match. Authors' processing steps: Cell counts per sample came from amplifying reference gene primers. Clones were read by immunoSEQ multiplex PCR, and TCRdb kept only the in-frame ones, dropping some. V, J and clone size reflect that table, while D and trimming were determined from the DNA. The sample includes 89,000 or so clones, around 85% seen only once; the top ten take about an eighth. Sequencing was performed on peripheral blood. The source of this sequence is a human donor in a cohort sampled during active COVID-19. The chain has TRBV6-2 or TRBV6-3 and TRBJ1-1; 7 bases match TRBD1. CDR3 protein: CASSYSRDSHPGAFF. CDR3 nucleotide sequence: TGTGCCAGCAGTTACTCCCGGGACAGCCACCCCGGAGCTTTCTTT.